The following is a TCR beta chain sequence with its context. The target antigen is unknown. Germline-derived CDR1 and CDR2 are LNHDA and SQIVND (reference sequence). V was cut by 3 bases and J by 7 bases, with 13 bases left in between. There are 15 residues in the CDR3. As defined, naive CD8 cells were CD45RO-negative and positively selected for CCR7, with terminally differentiated effector memory CD45RA+ cells excluded. Assay runs were performed at deep level. Sequenced by immunoSEQ multiplex PCR; TCRdb stores in-frame clones only, minus some. Of approximately 600,000 clones listed, roughly 96% are singletons. The source of the sample is a study of shared clonotypes between healthy human individuals. The study, taken as a whole, reports: Rarefaction analysis demonstrated incomplete sorted-subset sequencing notwithstanding large depth. Among the subsets, naive ones generally showed larger estimated richness than memory ones. Clonotype sharing among donors, it was expected, would be affected by sequencing depth.

The chain is built from TRBV19 and TRBJ1-6; weak D call: TRBD1 (5 bases). Sequencing used naive CD8+ T cells sorted from blood. The TCR originated in a woman aged 25 to 39 in good health. The CDR3 here is CASSIIQGSNSPLHF. CDR3 DNA: TGTGCCAGTAGTATCATTCAGGGCTCGAATTCACCCCTCCACTTT.